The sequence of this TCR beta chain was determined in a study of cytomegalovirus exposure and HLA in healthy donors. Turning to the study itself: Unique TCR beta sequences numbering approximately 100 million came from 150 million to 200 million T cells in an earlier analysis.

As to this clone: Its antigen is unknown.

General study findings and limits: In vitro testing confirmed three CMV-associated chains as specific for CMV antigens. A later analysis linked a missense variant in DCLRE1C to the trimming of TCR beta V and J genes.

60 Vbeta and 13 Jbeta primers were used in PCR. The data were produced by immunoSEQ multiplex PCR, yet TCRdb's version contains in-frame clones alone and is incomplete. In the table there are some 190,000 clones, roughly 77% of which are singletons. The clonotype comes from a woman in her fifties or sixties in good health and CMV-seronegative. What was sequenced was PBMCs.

The CDR3 sequence is CASSLVKVTPSEQFF. In nucleotides, the CDR3 is TGTGCCAGCAGTTTAGTTAAGGTAACTCCTAGTGAGCAGTTCTTC. The chain employs TRBV27 and TRBJ2-1; D gene ambiguous. Per germline, CDR1 MNHEY and CDR2 SMNVEV (reference sequence). This CDR3 comprises 15 residues. With 2 bases removed from V and 9 bases from J, the gap between germline ends came to 17 bases.